The present T cell receptor beta chain was sequenced within a study of T cells after yellow fever vaccination. Study in general: Those fractions that held only low numbers of cells were prepared using the SMART-Seq v4 Ultra Low Input RNA kit. Regarding the study as a whole: After the booster, approximately 96% of CD4 and approximately 90% of CD8 primary-response clones were re-detected. Researchers report a weaker secondary response that nonetheless peaked faster, day 5 versus 15.

It was through 5'RACE template switching that TCR cDNA was made, with a universal primer site and UMIs added. TCRdb reprocessed the 5' RACE reads via MiXCR and lists one record per CDR3 protein. The repertoire holds about 500,000 distinct CDR3 sequences, with about 17% as singletons. This clonotype occurred many times. Its antigen remains unknown. The CDR3 runs 17 residues. CDR1 is MGHRA and CDR2 is YSYEKL in the germline V gene. Trimming took off 0 bases at V and 0 bases at J, with 15 bases between the two ends. The chain combines TRBV4-1 with TRBJ2-7; TRBD2 might be the D (5 bases). The sequence was collected from a man aged 18-30 years who received the YFV17D yellow fever vaccine. The specimen comprised PBMCs, sampled roughly 5 days after the first yellow fever vaccination. CDR3 protein: CASSQEWTSGSSYEQYF. DNA for the CDR3: TGCGCCAGCAGCCAAGAGTGGACCAGCGGTAGCTCCTACGAGCAGTACTTC.